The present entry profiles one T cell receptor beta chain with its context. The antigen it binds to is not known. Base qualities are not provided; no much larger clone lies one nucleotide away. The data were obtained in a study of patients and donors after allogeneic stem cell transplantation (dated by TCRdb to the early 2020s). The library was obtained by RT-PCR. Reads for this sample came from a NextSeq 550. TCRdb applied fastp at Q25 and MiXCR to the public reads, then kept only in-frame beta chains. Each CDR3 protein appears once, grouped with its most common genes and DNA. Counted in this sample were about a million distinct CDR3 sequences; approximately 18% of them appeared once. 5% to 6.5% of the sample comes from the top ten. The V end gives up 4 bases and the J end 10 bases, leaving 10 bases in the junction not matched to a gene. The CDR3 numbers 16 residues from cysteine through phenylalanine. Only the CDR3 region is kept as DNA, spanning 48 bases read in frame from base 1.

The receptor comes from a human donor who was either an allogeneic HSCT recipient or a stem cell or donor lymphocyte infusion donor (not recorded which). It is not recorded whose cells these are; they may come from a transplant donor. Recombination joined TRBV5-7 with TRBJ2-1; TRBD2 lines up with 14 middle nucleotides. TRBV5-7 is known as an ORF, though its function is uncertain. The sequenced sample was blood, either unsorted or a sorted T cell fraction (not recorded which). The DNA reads TGTGCCAGCAGCGGGGATAAAGGACTAGCGGGAGGCGAGCAGTTCTTC. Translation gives CASSGDKGLAGGEQFF.